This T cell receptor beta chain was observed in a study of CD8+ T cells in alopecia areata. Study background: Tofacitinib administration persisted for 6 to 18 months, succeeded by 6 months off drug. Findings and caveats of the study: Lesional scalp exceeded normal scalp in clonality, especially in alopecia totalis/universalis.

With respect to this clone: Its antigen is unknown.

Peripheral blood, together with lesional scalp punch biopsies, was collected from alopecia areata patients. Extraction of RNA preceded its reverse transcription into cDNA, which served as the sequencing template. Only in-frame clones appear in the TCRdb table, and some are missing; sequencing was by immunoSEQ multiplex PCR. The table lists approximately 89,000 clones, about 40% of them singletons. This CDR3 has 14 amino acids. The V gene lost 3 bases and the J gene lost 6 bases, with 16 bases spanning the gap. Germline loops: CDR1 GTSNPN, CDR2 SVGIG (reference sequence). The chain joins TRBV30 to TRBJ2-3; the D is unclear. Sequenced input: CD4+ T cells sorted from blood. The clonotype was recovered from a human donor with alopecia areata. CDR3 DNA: TGTGCCTGGAGGGCGGTAGGCCTTGGGGATACGCAGTATTTT. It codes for CAWRAVGLGDTQYF.